What follows is one T cell receptor beta chain and its context. The data stem from a study of blood T cell repertoires in COVID-19. Study in general: The United States, Italy and Spain supplied acute and convalescent COVID-19 samples. Sources were T cells, B-cell-depleted T cells, or PBMCs; the material itself was cDNA or gDNA.

The repertoire was sequenced with immunoSEQ multiplex PCR; TCRdb's copy has only in-frame clones and lacks some. This sample has 85,000 to 100,000 clones, with 90% found just once. This TCR came from a man aged 55-75 years with acute or convalescent COVID-19. Sequencing was performed on peripheral blood.

This chain's CDR3 is CAIGRLNTEAFF. In DNA, the CDR3 is TGTGCTATCGGTAGATTGAACACTGAAGCTTTCTTT. The rearrangement uses TRBV6-5 and TRBJ1-1, with D unclear. The CDR3 spans 12 residues. Germline-derived CDR1 and CDR2 are MNHEY and SVGAGI.